This section outlines one TCR beta chain sequence together with its context. Antigen specificity is unknown. Combining a sample-barcoded 5' primer with a J-beta primer mix, a second PCR ran for 7 to 11 cycles. With 12 random nucleotides, a template-switch adaptor tagged each individual cDNA molecule. Using its own MiXCR run on the 5' RACE reads, TCRdb lists one record per CDR3 protein. The data contain approximately 760,000 distinct CDR3 sequences, around 25% of them singletons. This sample was included in a study of blood T cells in healthy people across ages. The CDR3 is 11 amino acids. Germline CDR1 SNHLY, CDR2 FYNNEI. Findings and limits, study-wide: A strong correlation was found between TCR beta diversity and the percentage of naive T cells.

This sample also appeared in a second study, on T cells of mothers and their children. From that second work: Mother-child pairs who were related displayed a slightly higher overlap than unrelated pairs, a difference that was non-significant.

The gene calls are TRBV2 and TRBJ2-5; unclear D gene. Near its end, the DNA agrees better with TRBJ2-1, so the J call may be wrong. The sequenced material came from blood. The TCR sequence derives from a boy younger than 18 in good health. CDR3 nucleotides: TGTGCCAGCAGTAATGCGGAACTGCAGTTCTTC. Translating gives CASSNAELQFF.